These 20 T cell receptor beta chains were all obtained from the same sample, sequenced in a study of T cells after yellow fever vaccination. TCRdb processed the 5' RACE reads anew with MiXCR; each CDR3 protein has one entry. This sample yields about 580,000 distinct CDR3 sequences, of which around 16% are seen a single time; 15% to 20% belongs to the top ten. The input for sequencing was PBMCs, taken less than 6 days after the first yellow fever vaccination. All receptors derive from a man between 18 and 35 years old who received the YFV17D yellow fever vaccine.

At least ten counts were recorded for this clonotype. The chain is built from TRBV5-1 and TRBJ2-1; a possible D gene is TRBD1 (6 bases). The germline CDR1 and CDR2 sequences are SGHRS and YFSETQ. Trimming removed 4 bases at V and 4 bases at J, with 12 bases between. This CDR3 spans 14 amino acids. DNA for the CDR3: TGCGCCAGCAGCACAGGGTACCTATACAATGAGCAGTTCTTC. Its translation: CASSTGYLYNEQFF.

This clonotype was observed a handful of times. This CDR3 is CASSLEPGQNTDTQYF. As DNA, the CDR3 is TGTGCCAGCAGCTTAGAGCCCGGACAGAACACAGATACGCAGTATTTT. The V call is TRBV11-2, the J call TRBJ2-3; a weak D match, TRBD1 (6 bases). Germline V lookup: CDR1 SGHAT, CDR2 FQNNGV. The CDR3 has 16 amino acids. With 0 bases removed from V and 2 bases from J, the gap between germline ends came to 12 bases.

This clonotype has at least ten counts. The V gene is TRBV6-2 or TRBV6-3, the J gene TRBJ2-5, with D unresolved. Trimming pared 6 bases from V and 1 base from J, leaving 15 bases between. Per the germline V gene, CDR1 is MNHEY and CDR2 is SVGEGT. The CDR3 is 15 amino acids. The CDR3 nucleotides are TGTGCCAGCAGCTCACCCCATACGGGCCAAGAGACCCAGTACTTC. Its translation: CASSSPHTGQETQYF.

This clonotype was counted a few times. This chain joins TRBV20-1 and TRBJ2-7; possibly TRBD1 for D (6 bases). Germline CDR1 reads DFQATT; CDR2 reads SNEGSKA (reference sequence). V was shortened by 6 bases and J by 6 bases, with 21 bases between the two germline ends. There are 14 residues in the CDR3. In DNA form, the CDR3 reads TGCAGTGCACACAGGGCCGACGGGTCACCCGAGCAGTACTTC. Amino acid sequence: CSAHRADGSPEQYF.

This clonotype came up many times. The CDR3 region has the DNA TGCGCCAGCAGCTTTGGCCAAGGGAGCTACGAGCAGTACGTC. Translated: CASSFGQGSYEQYV. The chain recombines TRBV5-1 with TRBJ2-7; tentative D call: TRBD2 (5 bases). V was pared by 2 bases and J by 3 bases, with 12 bases between. The germline CDR1 and CDR2 sequences are SGHRS and YFSETQ. This CDR3 region has 14 residues.

Only a few counts were recorded for this clonotype. The J gene is TRBJ2-1, the V gene TRBV7-3; 8 positions agree with TRBD2. Trimming took 5 bases from V and 4 from J; bases not matched to a gene: 10. This CDR3 has 16 residues. The germline CDR1 and CDR2 sequences are SGHTA and FQGTGA. The DNA for the CDR3 is TGTGCCAGCAGCGCCTTTAGCCGGGGGGGTTACAATGAGCAGTTCTTC. This translates into CASSAFSRGGYNEQFF.

The chain uses TRBV29-1 and TRBJ2-5, with D unresolved. V was clipped by 5 bases and J by 8 bases, with 9 bases between them. This CDR3 contains 10 residues. Germline values: CDR1 SQVTM, CDR2 ANQGSEA. DNA of the CDR3: TGCAGCGTTACGTCGTTAACCCAGTACTTC. Translating it yields CSVTSLTQYF.

The chain is built from TRBV20-1 and TRBJ2-1; 11 positions match TRBD2. J gave up 4 bases and V 6 bases, and 5 bases lay outside the gene matches. In germline, CDR1 is DFQATT, CDR2 SNEGSKA (reference sequence). The CDR3 length is 14 residues. The CDR3 spells CSAISGGVYNEQFF. In DNA form, the CDR3 reads TGCAGTGCCATTAGCGGGGGGGTTTACAATGAGCAGTTCTTC.

V and J are TRBV27 and TRBJ2-7, with D maybe TRBD2 (5 bases). The germline V and J ends were trimmed by 0 bases and 6 bases, with 12 bases remaining between them. Germline values: CDR1 MNHEY, CDR2 SMNVEV (reference sequence). The CDR3 is 14 residues long. DNA for the CDR3: TGTGCCAGCAGTTTATCGAGAGGGCAGAGCGAGCAGTACTTC. It specifies CASSLSRGQSEQYF.

This clonotype showed up just a few times. The rearrangement joins TRBV10-3 to TRBJ1-1; D remains unclear. The germline CDR1 and CDR2 sequences are ENHRY and SYGVKD. The V end was cut by 4 bases, the J end by 1 base, with 10 bases between. CDR3 length: 14 residues. As DNA, the CDR3 is TGTGCCATCAGTGTGTACAAGGAGAACACTGAAGCTTTCTTT. Encoded protein: CAISVYKENTEAFF.

The chain uses TRBV12-3 or TRBV12-4 and TRBJ2-5, with D possibly being TRBD1 (6 bases). The CDR3 runs to 13 residues. Trimming cost V 6 bases and J 1 base, with 9 bases left between them. The CDR3, as DNA: TGTGCCAGCAGGAGACAGGTCCAAGAGACCCAGTACTTC. Amino acid sequence: CASRRQVQETQYF.

This clonotype has more than one count but fewer than ten. The genes are TRBV18 and TRBJ2-1; TRBD2 agrees at 8 bases. The V segment lost 6 bases and the J segment 0 bases; nucleotides outside the gene matches: 16. The CDR3 runs 19 residues. Germline lookup yields CDR1 KGHSH and CDR2 LQKENI. CDR3 protein: CASSTGQLKRGSSYNEQFF. The CDR3 DNA sequence: TGTGCCAGCTCGACCGGGCAACTCAAGCGGGGGAGCTCCTACAATGAGCAGTTCTTC. The complete variable domain, with remaining parts taken from reference TRBV18 and TRBJ2-1, reads NAGVMQNPRHLVRRRGQEARLRCSPMKGHSHVYWYRQLPEEGLKFMVYLQKENIIDESGMPKERFSAEFPKEGPSILRIQQVVRGDSAAYFCASSTGQLKRGSSYNEQFFGPGTRLTVL.

This chain connects TRBV5-1 to TRBJ2-7; D not resolved. This CDR3 contains 15 residues. CDR1 is SGHRS and CDR2 is YFSETQ in the germline V gene. The V end lost 4 bases, the J end lost 0 bases, and 14 bases lay between the germline ends. The DNA of the CDR3 is TGCGCCAGCAGCCCAACCACAGTTACCTCCTACGAGCAGTACTTC. Translation gives CASSPTTVTSYEQYF.

The chain is built from TRBV4-1 and TRBJ1-1; a possible D gene is TRBD1 (6 bases). The germline gives CDR1 MGHRA, CDR2 YSYEKL. V lost 7 bases to trimming and J lost 1 base, with 16 bases between them. The CDR3 runs to 15 residues. This CDR3 reads CASTPEAGANTEAFF. The DNA for the CDR3 is TGCGCCAGCACCCCGGAGGCAGGGGCGAACACTGAAGCTTTCTTT.

This sequence joins TRBV7-9 and TRBJ2-7; no firm D call. Per germline, CDR1 SEHNR and CDR2 FQNEAQ (reference sequence). The CDR3 runs 15 residues. V was pared by 0 bases and J by 0 bases, with 9 bases between. The CDR3 DNA sequence: TGTGCCAGCAGCTTAGCGTCCGTATCCTCCTACGAGCAGTACTTC. The encoded protein is CASSLASVSSYEQYF.

This clonotype appeared many times. The CDR3 is CASSSRDRGAEQYF. For the CDR3, the DNA is TGTGCCAGCAGCTCCAGGGACAGGGGGGCCGAGCAGTACTTC. The chain is built from TRBV7-9 and TRBJ2-7; TRBD1 agrees at 11 bases. Trimming removed 4 bases from V and 6 bases from J; junction bases left unmatched: 5. CDR3 length: 14 residues. Germline V gives CDR1 SEHNR, CDR2 FQNEAQ (reference sequence).

In regard to this clonotype: A much larger clone sits a single nucleotide away, making a read error possible. The V and J genes are TRBV18 and TRBJ2-5, with D possibly matching TRBD2 (5 bases). The CDR3 is 13 residues long. CDR1 and CDR2 (germline): KGHSH, LQKENI. This CDR3 is CGSSPGLRETQYF. In nucleotides, the CDR3 is TGTGGCAGCTCACCAGGACTCCGGGAGACCCAGTACTTC.

The chain combines TRBV12-3 or TRBV12-4 with TRBJ2-5; 14 bases are a match to TRBD2. The CDR3 loop spans 16 amino acids. After removal of 3 bases from V and 5 bases from J, the junction contained 5 bases not matched to a gene. CDR3 DNA: TGTGCCAGCAGTTTCAGACTAGCGGGGGGGCGGGAGACCCAGTACTTC. Protein: CASSFRLAGGRETQYF.

The rearrangement uses TRBV3-1 and TRBJ2-1; weak D call: TRBD1 (5 bases). With 0 bases removed from V and 0 bases from J, the gap between germline ends came to 12 bases. CDR3 length: 17 residues. CDR1 and CDR2 (germline): LGHDT, YNNKEL (reference sequence). CDR3 sequence: CASSQDKGVYSYNEQFF. The DNA of the CDR3 is TGTGCCAGCAGCCAAGATAAAGGGGTGTACTCCTACAATGAGCAGTTCTTC.

The CDR3 sequence is CASSLEGVIWPQHF. For the CDR3, the DNA is TGTGCCAGCAGTCTCGAAGGGGTTATTTGGCCCCAGCATTTT. J is TRBJ1-5 and V is TRBV6-2 or TRBV6-3; maybe TRBD1 (5 bases). Germline lookup yields CDR1 MNHEY and CDR2 SVGEGT. V lost 5 bases to trimming and J lost 9 bases, with 17 bases between them. CDR3 length: 14 residues.